What follows is one TCR beta chain and its context. Antigen unknown. These data belong to a study of CXCR3-negative and CXCR3-positive naive CD8 T cells. Study-wide background: The libraries yielded about 135 million TRB reads, about 1.5 +/- 0.3 million each.

Libraries were UMI-labeled 5' RACE TRB cDNA. Reprocessing the 5' RACE reads, TCRdb reports a single entry for every CDR3 protein and omits DNA. The sample table sets out more than 45,000 distinct CDR3 sequences. General study findings and limits: Naive cells that were CXCR3-negative or CXCR3-positive used TRBV-TRBJ genes alike, while memory cells diverged. The TRB CDR3s that CXCR3-positive naive cells carried were more hydrophobic than those of CXCR3-negative naive cells. It was found that naive subsets had comparable surface CD5, and TCR strength was inferred from TRB CDR3 properties.

CDR1 and CDR2 (germline): MNHEY, SVGEGT. This CDR3 is 12 amino acids long. The chain links TRBV6-2 or TRBV6-3 to TRBJ2-2. The clonotype comes from a human donor in good health. Some clones in this sample may be carry-over from other donors' samples. Sequencing was performed on naive CXCR3- CD8+ T cells from blood. Indicated subset: CD45RO-CCR7+CD27+CD95- naive CD8+ T cells lacking CXCR3 (TNR3-). The CDR3 sequence is CASRRATGELFF.